The entry below gives a single T cell receptor (beta chain) sequence along with its context. Its antigen is unknown. Within one base of it there is no much larger clone, and no base qualities were kept. Counted from cysteine to phenylalanine, this CDR3 has 12 amino acids. Only CDR3 DNA is held: 36 bases, read in frame from base 1. Cut back by 3 bases and 8 bases, the V and J ends lie 7 bases apart. Via the germline V gene, CDR1 is MGHRA and CDR2 YSYEKL. The library was prepared using 5' RACE. These reads were obtained on an Illumina HiSeq 2500. The second PCR ran for about 6 to 12 cycles and used a J-beta primer mix along with a sample-barcoded 5' primer. A unique molecular identifier was introduced onto each TCR beta cDNA molecule by a template-switch 5' adaptor carrying 12 random nucleotides. Each sample yielded at least 3 million CDR3-containing paired-end reads. All of the RNA was converted into first-strand cDNA using the Mint cDNA synthesis kit, with a TRBC-specific oligonucleotide serving as the primer. After uracil-DNA glycosylase treatment, a first 18-cycle PCR used universal primers M1SS and BC2_uni_R on all cDNA. The study's processing was this. For normalization, 1 million high-quality reads, each with a distinct molecular identifier, were randomly selected from each sample. Reads sharing molecular identifiers were discarded rather than binned into consensus sequences. MiTCR, with a Q25 quality threshold and the strictest error-elimination algorithm, was used for CDR3 identification, clonotype clustering and error correction. Lower-bound total TCR beta diversity was estimated with a nonparametric unseen species model using Euler transformation. TCRdb redid the processing of the public reads, applying fastp at Q25 and MiXCR, and retained in-frame beta chains. Duplicate CDR3 protein sequences are folded into a single record with the most common DNA and genes. TCRdb's processing, not the authors', yielded these V and J calls. In all, the sample holds 600,000 to 1,000,000 distinct CDR3 sequences, and around 25% of those were seen once. The top ten constitute approximately 4% of the sample.

This sample is drawn from a study of blood T cells in healthy people across ages (dated by TCRdb to about 2015). With respect to the entire study: In model experiments, template switching captured roughly one uniquely barcoded TCR beta cDNA molecule for every two T cells. Using deep sequencing normalized with unique cDNA molecular identifiers, the study measured how TCR beta repertoire diversity changes with age. Four age groups were formed from the donors: young (average 16 years), middle-aged (around 41), aged (under 70) and long-lived (around 82). The study analyzed two additional independent replicas of 1 million unique cDNA reads from the same blood draw for two donors, one aged 18 to 30 and one aged 80 or older. Findings and caveats that apply to the study as a whole: Observed TCR beta diversity per million T cells fell roughly linearly with age, and a significant reduction was already apparent by age roughly 40. The CMV infection status of donors was not known, potentially confounding age-related changes in expanded clonotypes. Conclusive comparison of naive and antigen-experienced compartments was prevented by the profiling of bulk unsorted PBMCs. Compared with the aged group, the long-lived group had more naive CD4+ T cells, fewer expanded clones and increased TCR diversity, a pattern suggesting age selection. The percentage of naive T cells measured by flow cytometry correlated strongly with observed TCR beta diversity. Estimates of total diversity based on one million sequenced T cells were regarded as lower bounds and as underestimates.

Systemically healthy Caucasian individuals from Russia, around 39 in total and aged roughly 6 to 90 years, were included as donors. Around 10 milliliters of peripheral blood were collected from each donor into EDTA-treated Vacutainer tubes. Ficoll-Paque density-gradient centrifugation was used to isolate PBMCs, with at least 6.5 million obtained per sample. Total RNA, at least 6 micrograms per sample, was extracted from PBMCs with Trizol reagent. For every donor, an aliquot of PBMCs went through flow cytometry to measure the percentages of naive CD45RAhigh/CD27high T cells. A further study also used this sample, focusing on T cells of mothers and their children. As that second study puts it: Nine systemically healthy Caucasian individuals, comprising three mothers and their six children, were included as donors. cDNA synthesis consumed the entire amount of extracted RNA, loaded at around 1.5 ug RNA in each 15 ul reaction. In the second PCR, the M1S primer introduced both the sample barcodes and 2-4 random nucleotides. Over 8.5 million TCR beta CDR3 reads were obtained for each mother, and approximately 2.9 million reads were obtained for each child. In both related and unrelated pairs, thymic selection shapes the output of TCR recombination in a similar way, with inherited differences having only a minor effect. Normalized repertoire overlap was always slightly but never significantly higher in related than unrelated mother-child pairs. No persistent microchimeric T cell clones were found, with a detection sensitivity of approximately 100 clones per million clonotypes. Deep NGS was used in the study to compare the TCR beta repertoires of mothers and children and to look for features that separate related mother-child pairs from unrelated individuals. Mothers averaged roughly 40 +/- 4 years of age and children averaged about 10 +/- 4 years. Libraries were sequenced on Illumina HiSeq 2000 with 100+100 nt paired-end reads after adapter ligation with NEBNext reagents. To prevent cross-contamination, the mother and child libraries were prepared a month apart and were sequenced in separate runs. Between 500,000 and 2,000,000 distinct TCR beta clonotypes were identified per donor. Naive TCR beta clonotypes were estimated from low-frequency clonotypes matched to each donor's FACS-determined naive share, without sorting.

This clonotype was obtained from a boy aged 5-17 years in good health. Sequencing was carried out using blood. The rearranged segments are TRBV4-1 and TRBJ2-2; the D gene cannot be named for sure. The DNA reads as follows: TGCGCCAGCAGCCACCAAGGAGGGGAGCTGTTTTTT. This yields the protein CASSHQGGELFF.